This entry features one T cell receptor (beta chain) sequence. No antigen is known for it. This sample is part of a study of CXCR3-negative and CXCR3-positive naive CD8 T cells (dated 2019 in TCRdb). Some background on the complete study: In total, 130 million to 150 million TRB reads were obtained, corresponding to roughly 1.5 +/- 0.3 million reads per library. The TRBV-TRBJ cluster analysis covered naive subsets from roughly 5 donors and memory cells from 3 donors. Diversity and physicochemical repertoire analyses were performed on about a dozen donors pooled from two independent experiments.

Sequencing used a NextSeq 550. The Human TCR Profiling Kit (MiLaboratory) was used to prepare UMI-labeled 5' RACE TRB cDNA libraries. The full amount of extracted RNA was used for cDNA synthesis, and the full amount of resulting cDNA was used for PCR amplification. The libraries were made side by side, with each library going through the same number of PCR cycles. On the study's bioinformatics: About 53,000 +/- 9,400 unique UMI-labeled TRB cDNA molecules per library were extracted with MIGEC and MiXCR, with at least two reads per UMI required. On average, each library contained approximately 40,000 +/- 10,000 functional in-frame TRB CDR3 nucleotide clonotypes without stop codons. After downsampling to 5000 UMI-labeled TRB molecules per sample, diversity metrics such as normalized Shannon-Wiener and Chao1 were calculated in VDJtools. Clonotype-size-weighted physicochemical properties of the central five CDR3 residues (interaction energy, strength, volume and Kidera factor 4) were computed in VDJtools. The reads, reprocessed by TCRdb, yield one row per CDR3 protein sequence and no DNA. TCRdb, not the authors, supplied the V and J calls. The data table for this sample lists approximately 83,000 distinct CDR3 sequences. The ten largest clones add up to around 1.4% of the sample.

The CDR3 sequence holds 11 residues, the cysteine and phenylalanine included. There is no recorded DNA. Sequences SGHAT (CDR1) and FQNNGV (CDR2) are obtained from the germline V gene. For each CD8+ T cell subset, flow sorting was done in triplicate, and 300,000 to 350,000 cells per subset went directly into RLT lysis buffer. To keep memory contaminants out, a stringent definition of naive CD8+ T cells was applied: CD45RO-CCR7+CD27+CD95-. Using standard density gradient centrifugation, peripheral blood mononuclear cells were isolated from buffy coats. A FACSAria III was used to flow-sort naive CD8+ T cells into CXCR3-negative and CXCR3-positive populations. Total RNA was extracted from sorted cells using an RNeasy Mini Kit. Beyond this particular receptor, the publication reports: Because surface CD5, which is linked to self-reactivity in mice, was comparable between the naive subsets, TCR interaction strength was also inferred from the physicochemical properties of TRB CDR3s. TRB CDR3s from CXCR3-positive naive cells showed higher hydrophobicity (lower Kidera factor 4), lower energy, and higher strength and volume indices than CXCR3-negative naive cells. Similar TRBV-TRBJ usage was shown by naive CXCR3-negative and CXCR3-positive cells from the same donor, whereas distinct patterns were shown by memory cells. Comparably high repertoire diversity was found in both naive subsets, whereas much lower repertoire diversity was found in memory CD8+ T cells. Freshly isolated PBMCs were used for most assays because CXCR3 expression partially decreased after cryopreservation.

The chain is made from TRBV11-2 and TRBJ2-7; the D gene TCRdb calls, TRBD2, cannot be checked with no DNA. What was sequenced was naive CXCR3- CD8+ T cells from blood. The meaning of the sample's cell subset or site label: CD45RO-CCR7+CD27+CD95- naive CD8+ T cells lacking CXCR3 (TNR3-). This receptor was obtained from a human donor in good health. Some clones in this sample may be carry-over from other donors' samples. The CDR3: CASSDPRGKYF.